Following are 32 T cell receptor beta chains from one sample sequenced in a study of cytomegalovirus exposure and HLA in healthy donors. Sequencing used immunoSEQ multiplex PCR; TCRdb keeps in-frame clones, though not all of them. This repertoire shows 55,000 to 65,000 clones, 90% found once; its top ten account for around 1%. The material sequenced was PBMCs. The receptors stem from a man aged 18-30 years in good health and CMV-seronegative.

V is TRBV7-3 and J is TRBJ2-5; 9 nucleotides match TRBD2. Germline lookup yields CDR1 SGHTA and CDR2 FQGTGA. The CDR3 totals 15 residues. V shed 2 bases, J shed 4 bases, and the junction held 5 bases outside the gene matches. The CDR3 loop is CASSLVAGVGETQYF. DNA for the CDR3: TGTGCCAGCAGCTTAGTAGCGGGAGTAGGAGAGACCCAGTACTTC.

This chain connects TRBV27 to TRBJ2-1, with TRBD2 matching over 13 bases. The V gene's germline CDR1 is MNHEY and CDR2 SMNVEV (reference sequence). CDR3 length: 15 residues. Trimming at V came to 0 bases and at J to 9 bases, leaving 2 bases not matched to a gene. The CDR3 DNA reads as TGTGCCAGCAGTTTATCGGGACTAGCGGGACCTGAGCAGTTCTTC. Its protein is CASSLSGLAGPEQFF.

The gene calls are TRBV18 and TRBJ2-6; 9 nucleotides align to TRBD1. CDR1 is KGHSH, CDR2 LQKENI, per germline. Trimming cost V 1 base and J 0 bases; bases outside gene matches: 7. This CDR3 contains 19 residues. For the CDR3, the DNA is TGTGCCAGCTCACCACGCCCCGCGGACAGGGGCTCTGGGGCCAACGTCCTGACTTTC. This translates into CASSPRPADRGSGANVLTF.

The CDR3 sequence is CASSQGLESEAFF. In nucleotides, the CDR3 is TGTGCCAGCAGCCAAGGCTTAGAGTCTGAAGCTTTCTTT. The chain uses TRBV4-2 and TRBJ1-1; D unresolved. Germline loops: CDR1 LGHNA, CDR2 YNFKEQ. The CDR3 consists of 13 residues. V shed 1 base and J shed 6 bases, with 9 bases lying between them.

The J gene is TRBJ2-7, the V gene TRBV6-5; 11 nucleotides agree with TRBD2. Germline V gene lookup returns CDR1 MNHEY and CDR2 SVGAGI. CDR3 size: 12 residues. The CDR3 loop is CSTSGSGYEQYF. In DNA form, the CDR3 reads TGTTCTACTAGCGGGAGTGGATACGAGCAGTACTTC.

CDR3 DNA sequence: TGTGCCAGCAGCTTGCAGGACTACGAGCAGTACTTC. Translated, it gives CASSLQDYEQYF. The genes are TRBV5-6 and TRBJ2-7; D gene uncertain. Germline CDR1 reads SGHDT; CDR2 reads YYEEEE. The CDR3 contains 12 residues. V was cut by 1 base and J by 3 bases, with 5 bases left in between.

The CDR3 protein is CASSLVRRRNPYEQYF. CDR3 nucleotide sequence: TGTGCCAGCAGCTTGGTGAGGAGAAGAAACCCCTACGAGCAGTACTTC. The rearrangement uses TRBV5-6 and TRBJ2-7, with D unclear. This CDR3 contains 16 residues. Germline V lookup: CDR1 SGHDT, CDR2 YYEEEE. The V gene lost 0 bases and the J gene lost 2 bases, with 15 bases spanning the gap.

The V gene is TRBV6-6, the J gene TRBJ1-1, with D maybe TRBD1 (6 bases). Germline V gives CDR1 MNHNY, CDR2 SVGAGI (reference sequence). The CDR3 totals 14 residues. V lost 5 bases and J 5 bases, leaving 15 bases between the germline ends. In nucleotides, the CDR3 is TGTGCCAGCAGTAACGGAGGGGGGGTTACTGAAGCTTTCTTT. It specifies CASSNGGGVTEAFF.

The chain carries TRBV5-1 and TRBJ2-2; 8 positions agree with TRBD2. The length of the CDR3 is 18 residues. Per the germline V gene, CDR1 is SGHRS and CDR2 is YFSETQ. The junction had 13 bases not matched to a gene; V was cut back by 0 bases and J by 6 bases. CDR3 sequence: CASSLGHPAGADAGELFF. The CDR3 DNA reads as TGCGCCAGCAGCTTGGGACACCCAGCGGGAGCTGACGCCGGGGAGCTGTTTTTT.

The chain carries TRBV9 and TRBJ2-6; no clear D. The CDR3 is made up of 18 amino acids. Trimming cost V 4 bases and J 0 bases, with 17 bases left between them. CDR1 and CDR2 (germline): SGDLS, YYNGEE. CDR3 region: CASSSSDGPSSGANVLTF. DNA for the CDR3: TGTGCCAGCAGCTCGTCCGACGGTCCTAGCTCTGGGGCCAACGTCCTGACTTTC.

This clone was detected only a few times. This sequence joins TRBV7-2 and TRBJ2-5; 12 bases are a match to TRBD2. The ends lost 5 bases at V and 2 bases at J; junction bases unmatched: 12. This CDR3 is built from 18 residues. The germline V gene has CDR1 SGHTA and CDR2 FQGNSA. The CDR3 DNA sequence: TGTGCCAGCAGCATATGGACTAGCGGGGCCTGGGGTCAAGAGACCCAGTACTTC. Translation gives CASSIWTSGAWGQETQYF. Full variable domain (missing parts from reference TRBV7-2 and TRBJ2-5): GAGVSQSPSNKVTEKGKDVELRCDPISGHTALYWYRQSLGQGLEFLIYFQGNSAPDKSGLPSDRFSAERTGGSVSTLTIQRTQQEDSAVYLCASSIWTSGAWGQETQYFGPGTRLLVL.

The chain links TRBV5-8 to TRBJ2-1; TRBD1 is a possible D gene (6 bases). CDR1 is SGHTS, CDR2 YDEGEE, per germline. The CDR3 covers 15 residues. V lost 1 base, J lost 3 bases, and 11 bases lay in between. The CDR3 is CASSLTGIGYNEQFF. The CDR3 DNA reads TGTGCCAGCAGCTTGACAGGGATCGGCTACAATGAGCAGTTCTTC.

The chain is built from TRBV18 and TRBJ2-3; 8 bases agree with TRBD1. The CDR3 length is 13 residues. J gave up 5 bases and V 6 bases, and 4 bases lay outside the gene matches. CDR1 KGHSH and CDR2 LQKENI come from the germline V gene. In DNA form, the CDR3 reads TGTGCCAGCTCCAGGGGGCACGAAGATACGCAGTATTTT. Its translation is CASSRGHEDTQYF. Based on the CDR3 plus reference TRBV18 and TRBJ2-3, the full variable domain is NAGVMQNPRHLVRRRGQEARLRCSPMKGHSHVYWYRQLPEEGLKFMVYLQKENIIDESGMPKERFSAEFPKEGPSILRIQQVVRGDSAAYFCASSRGHEDTQYFGPGTRLTVL.

The J gene is TRBJ2-5, the V gene TRBV9; D is perhaps TRBD1 (6 bases). Germline V gene lookup returns CDR1 SGDLS and CDR2 YYNGEE. Deletions cut 0 bases from V and 12 bases from J, with 18 bases between. The CDR3 consists of 14 residues. Written as DNA, the CDR3 is TGTGCCAGCAGCGTAGGTCCCCACAGGGTCGACGAGTACTTC. Translation gives CASSVGPHRVDEYF.

The chain carries TRBV14 and TRBJ1-4; D gene uncertain. V was clipped by 4 bases and J by 6 bases, with 12 bases between them. The CDR3 consists of 14 residues. Per the germline V gene, CDR1 is SGHDN and CDR2 is FVKESK. The CDR3 here is CASSLGMEDEKLFF. DNA for the CDR3: TGTGCCAGCAGCCTTGGGATGGAGGATGAAAAACTGTTTTTT.

This chain connects TRBV7-2 to TRBJ2-7; the match to TRBD1 covers 7 bases. CDR3 length equals 12 residues. The J segment lost 3 bases and the V segment lost 5 bases, leaving 1 base of the junction unmatched. Germline loops: CDR1 SGHTA, CDR2 FQGNSA. The DNA of the CDR3 is TGTGCCAGCAGCCGACAGGGCTACGAGCAGTACTTC. Translation gives CASSRQGYEQYF.

The chain is built from TRBV10-3 and TRBJ2-1; 9 bases match TRBD2. This CDR3 has 16 residues. J lost 3 bases, V lost 3 bases, and 6 bases had no gene match. Germline V gene lookup returns CDR1 ENHRY and CDR2 SYGVKD. The CDR3 spells CAISDTTSGYYNEQFF. The CDR3 DNA sequence: TGTGCCATCAGTGATACGACTAGCGGCTACTACAATGAGCAGTTCTTC.

The rearrangement uses TRBV6-1 and TRBJ2-3; D gene ambiguous. The V gene's germline CDR1 is MNHNS and CDR2 SASEGT. Trimming took off 3 bases at V and 2 bases at J, with 9 bases between the two ends. The CDR3 runs 14 residues. CDR3 protein: CASSEAVATDTQYF. The CDR3 DNA follows: TGTGCCAGCAGTGAGGCGGTAGCCACAGATACGCAGTATTTT.

The rearrangement uses TRBV7-2 and TRBJ2-1; 9 bases align to TRBD2. The V gene's germline CDR1 is SGHTA and CDR2 FQGNSA. There are 16 residues in the CDR3. Germline trimming cut 3 bases from V and 4 bases from J; bases unmatched to any gene: 7. The CDR3 sequence: CASSFFRAGGYNEQFF. Here the CDR3 DNA reads TGTGCCAGCAGCTTTTTTCGAGCGGGAGGTTACAATGAGCAGTTCTTC.

J is TRBJ2-5 and V is TRBV5-4, with D possibly matching TRBD2 (5 bases). V was clipped by 3 bases and J by 2 bases, with 8 bases between them. The CDR3 consists of 13 residues. The V gene's germline CDR1 is SGHNT and CDR2 YYREEE (reference sequence). The CDR3 sequence: CASSSPGQETQYF. The CDR3 DNA is TGTGCCAGCAGCTCCCCGGGGCAAGAGACCCAGTACTTC.

V and J are TRBV4-2 and TRBJ1-2; the D is unclear. The CDR3 has 15 amino acids. Germline V gives CDR1 LGHNA, CDR2 YNFKEQ. V lost 0 bases to trimming and J lost 1 base, with 9 bases between them. The CDR3 DNA reads as TGTGCCAGCAGCCAAGAAGTCGCAGTTAACTATGGCTACACCTTC. Amino acids: CASSQEVAVNYGYTF.

V usage is TRBV28 and J usage is TRBJ1-1; D remains unclear. Germline CDR1 is MDHEN and CDR2 is SYDVKM. The CDR3 sequence is 13 residues long. V lost 6 bases and J lost 1, with 9 bases in between. DNA for the CDR3: TGTGCCAGCAGGGCTTATACGAACACTGAAGCTTTCTTT. Protein sequence: CASRAYTNTEAFF.

V gene TRBV5-5 combines with J gene TRBJ2-1, with 8 bases aligning to TRBD1. The CDR3 covers 20 residues. Germline V gene lookup returns CDR1 SGHKS and CDR2 YYEKEE (reference sequence). After removal of 2 bases from V and 4 bases from J, the junction contained 20 bases not matched to a gene. CDR3 DNA: TGTGCCAGCAGCTTTGGATGGACAGGGTTGGTGTGGGAGGAGTACAATGAGCAGTTCTTC. Translating gives CASSFGWTGLVWEEYNEQFF.

The V call is TRBV18, the J call TRBJ2-2; TRBD2 matches at 8 bases. The CDR3 loop spans 16 amino acids. V shed 4 bases and J 0 bases; nucleotides not matched to a gene: 4. In germline, CDR1 is KGHSH, CDR2 LQKENI. This CDR3 reads CASSLQLAANTGELFF. The CDR3 coding sequence is TGTGCCAGCTCACTACAACTAGCGGCGAACACCGGGGAGCTGTTTTTT.

This clone was found once. V gene TRBV28 combines with J gene TRBJ1-5; D ambiguous. Germline CDR1 reads MDHEN; CDR2 reads SYDVKM. The CDR3 is made up of 14 amino acids. Deletions cut 7 bases from V and 0 bases from J, with 10 bases between. CDR3 DNA sequence: TGTGCCAGCACCCCCGACAATAGCAATCAGCCCCAGCATTTT. This codes for CASTPDNSNQPQHF.

This chain connects TRBV5-1 to TRBJ2-3; D call uncertain. Trimming removed 0 bases at V and 5 bases at J, with 13 bases between. The CDR3 covers 15 residues. Germline CDR1 reads SGHRS; CDR2 reads YFSETQ. As DNA, the CDR3 is TGCGCCAGCAGCTTGGATCAGGTTGCGATAGATACGCAGTATTTT. It yields the protein CASSLDQVAIDTQYF.

In this sample, this clone turned up a few times. The DNA of the CDR3 is TGTGCCAGCACCTCAGGACTGGGTTTGTATTTT. Its protein product is CASTSGLGLYF. The chain has TRBV28 and TRBJ2-3, with D maybe TRBD2 (5 bases). The CDR3 has 11 residues. The V end was cut by 7 bases, the J end by 14 bases, with 16 bases between. The germline gives CDR1 MDHEN, CDR2 SYDVKM.

The V call is TRBV15, the J call TRBJ1-4; 8 bases align to TRBD1. Per germline, CDR1 LNHNV and CDR2 YYDKDF (reference sequence). V trimming: 6 bases; J trimming: 2 bases; junction bases outside the gene matches: 2. This CDR3 is built from 14 residues. The CDR3 DNA follows: TGTGCCACCAGGAACAGGGGGACTAATGAAAAACTGTTTTTT. It yields the protein CATRNRGTNEKLFF.

V is TRBV9 and J is TRBJ2-5, with D tentatively TRBD2 (6 bases). Germline V gene data show CDR1 as SGDLS and CDR2 as YYNGEE. V was shortened by 0 bases and J by 2 bases, with 8 bases between the two germline ends. This CDR3 contains 14 residues. CDR3 residues: CASSVVGGQETQYF. CDR3 bases: TGTGCCAGCAGCGTAGTCGGAGGGCAAGAGACCCAGTACTTC.

Ten or more counts support this clone. The chain links TRBV6-4 to TRBJ2-1; 11 bases fit TRBD1. Germline trimming cut 5 bases from V and 6 bases from J; bases unmatched to any gene: 3. The CDR3 has 14 amino acids. Looked up from germline, CDR1 is MRHNA and CDR2 is SNTAGT. DNA for the CDR3: TGTGCCAGCAGTCCCGGGACAGGGGGCAATGAGCAGTTCTTC. Its translation is CASSPGTGGNEQFF.

V usage is TRBV7-2 and J usage is TRBJ2-1, with TRBD2 matching 7 bases. Germline trimming cut 0 bases from V and 4 bases from J; bases unmatched to any gene: 0. This CDR3 spans 14 amino acids. Germline V gene lookup returns CDR1 SGHTA and CDR2 FQGNSA. The CDR3 sequence: CASSLAGGYNEQFF. The CDR3 nucleotides read TGTGCCAGCAGCTTAGCGGGAGGGTACAATGAGCAGTTCTTC.

The chain recombines TRBV19 with TRBJ1-5; D is possibly TRBD1 (6 bases). Trimming took off 5 bases at V and 4 bases at J, with 18 bases between the two ends. Germline V gene sequence: CDR1 LNHDA, CDR2 SQIVND (reference sequence). The CDR3 runs to 16 residues. The CDR3 region has the DNA TGTGCCAGTAGTGAAATACAGGGTTTTGGTAATCAGCCCCAGCATTTT. Protein sequence: CASSEIQGFGNQPQHF. The full variable domain, rest sourced from reference TRBV19 and TRBJ1-5, is DGGITQSPKYLFRKEGQNVTLSCEQNLNHDAMYWYRQDPGQGLRLIYYSQIVNDFQKGDIAEGYSVSREKKESFPLTVTSAQKNPTAFYLCASSEIQGFGNQPQHFGDGTRLSIL.